Presented here are 15 T cell receptor beta chains from one specimen sequenced in a study of T cells in Graves' hyperthyroidism and ophthalmopathy. TCR beta CDR3 region amplification was performed from RNA transcripts. TCR CDR3 underwent first-round RT-PCR with the HTBI primer set. One entry per CDR3 protein results from TCRdb running MiXCR on the multiplex PCR reads. The repertoire holds under 350,000 distinct CDR3 sequences, with 15% to 20% as singletons. The sequencing sample was made of blood. These receptor sequences come from a woman aged 50 to 60 with Graves' hyperthyroidism.

The chain is built from TRBV16 and TRBJ1-2; D perhaps matches TRBD1 (5 bases). CDR3 size: 16 residues. Germline values: CDR1 KGHSY, CDR2 FQNENV. V lost 4 bases to trimming and J lost 3 bases, with 18 bases between them. CDR3 residues: CASSLSGVSTYYGYTF. The CDR3 DNA reads TGTGCCAGCAGCCTCTCGGGGGTCTCCACTTACTATGGCTACACCTTC.

This clonotype has a handful of counts. The J gene is TRBJ2-2, the V gene TRBV6-1; possible D gene TRBD2, 5 bases. Germline CDR1 is MNHNS and CDR2 is SASEGT. This CDR3 is 14 amino acids long. Trimming pared 8 bases from V and 1 base from J, leaving 11 bases between. CDR3 amino acids: CASGGQMNTGELFF. The CDR3 nucleotides read TGTGCCAGCGGAGGTCAGATGAACACCGGGGAGCTGTTTTTT.

At least ten counts were recorded for this clonotype. V and J are TRBV30 and TRBJ2-7; a weak D match, TRBD2 (6 bases). V lost 4 bases and J 2 bases, leaving 18 bases between the germline ends. The CDR3 contains 15 residues. In germline, CDR1 is GTSNPN, CDR2 SVGIG (reference sequence). The CDR3 nucleotides are TGTGCCTGGATCCTGAGCGAGACTAGTCCCTACGAGCAGTACTTC. Amino acids: CAWILSETSPYEQYF.

The chain couples TRBV5-1 to TRBJ1-2; TRBD1 aligns across 7 bases. Germline lookup yields CDR1 SGHRS and CDR2 YFSETQ. The V and J ends lost 4 bases and 4 bases, in that order; junction bases with no gene match: 10. The CDR3 has 15 residues. This CDR3 reads CASSPGTEGAYGYTF. CDR3 bases: TGCGCCAGCAGCCCCGGGACAGAAGGGGCCTATGGCTACACCTTC.

The rearrangement joins TRBV28 to TRBJ1-4; 8 bases line up with TRBD1. This CDR3 comprises 15 residues. The germline CDR1 and CDR2 sequences are MDHEN and SYDVKM. Losses at the gene ends were 2 bases for V and 5 bases for J; bases not matched to a gene: 4. The CDR3 loop is CASSLTGGQNEKLFF. As DNA, the CDR3 is TGTGCCAGCAGTTTAACAGGGGGACAGAATGAAAAACTGTTTTTT.

In its sample, this clonotype was seen many times. The chain carries TRBV20-1 and TRBJ1-4, with 9 bases matching TRBD1. The CDR3 extends over 13 amino acids. Trimming removed 6 bases from V and 6 bases from J; junction bases left unmatched: 5. Germline V lookup: CDR1 DFQATT, CDR2 SNEGSKA (reference sequence). The CDR3 loop is CSAARTGDEKLFF. CDR3 nucleotide sequence: TGCAGTGCGGCTAGGACAGGGGATGAAAAACTGTTTTTT.

Ten or more counts support this clonotype. The chain couples TRBV13 to TRBJ2-1, with 14 bases lining up with TRBD2. This CDR3 spans 19 amino acids. Trimming took 0 bases from V and 1 from J; bases not matched to a gene: 5. The V gene's germline CDR1 is PRHDT and CDR2 FYEKMQ (reference sequence). The CDR3, as DNA: TGTGCCAGCAGCTTAGGTGGGACTAGCGGGGGTCCTTCCTACAATGAGCAGTTCTTC. Translation: CASSLGGTSGGPSYNEQFF.

This chain links TRBV29-1 with TRBJ2-7, with D maybe TRBD1 (5 bases). Trimming shortened V by 6 bases and J by 3 bases, and 12 bases separated the two germline ends. CDR3 size: 12 residues. The germline V gene has CDR1 SQVTM and CDR2 ANQGSEA. The CDR3 DNA reads TGCAGCGTCTTCGACAGCGACTACGAGCAGTACTTC. Translating it yields CSVFDSDYEQYF.

On this clonotype: A much more abundant neighbour one base away suggests this may be a read error. J is TRBJ1-1 and V is TRBV18; 8 nucleotides line up with TRBD1. From germline, CDR1 is KGHSH and CDR2 LQKENI. CDR3 length: 13 residues. Trimming removed 8 bases from V and 1 base from J; junction bases left unmatched: 3. CDR3 in DNA: TGTGCCAGCCAGGGACAGGAGAACACTGAAGCTTTCTTT. This sequence encodes CASQGQENTEAFF.

V and J are TRBV11-2 and TRBJ1-5; 8 positions match TRBD1. Germline trimming cut 2 bases from V and 7 bases from J; bases unmatched to any gene: 19. The CDR3 has 19 residues. From germline, CDR1 is SGHAT and CDR2 FQNNGV. The chain's CDR3 is CASSLKPPGDRGGEQPQHF. The CDR3, as DNA: TGTGCCAGCAGCTTAAAACCTCCGGGAGACAGGGGAGGTGAGCAGCCCCAGCATTTT. Complete variable domain (other parts from reference TRBV11-2 and TRBJ1-5): EAGVAQSPRYKIIEKRQSVAFWCNPISGHATLYWYQQILGQGPKLLIQFQNNGVVDDSQLPKDRFSAERLKGVDSTLKIQPAKLEDSAVYLCASSLKPPGDRGGEQPQHFGDGTRLSIL.

This clonotype was observed a few times. J is TRBJ2-3 and V is TRBV29-1; 8 bases map to TRBD1. CDR3 size: 14 residues. Per germline, CDR1 SQVTM and CDR2 ANQGSEA. The trim removed 1 base at V and 5 bases at J, leaving 5 bases unmatched. The CDR3 DNA reads as TGCAGCGTTGAAGTCCCAGGGGGCGGAGATACGCAGTATTTT. Translating it yields CSVEVPGGGDTQYF.

This clonotype was detected ten times or more. The V gene is TRBV2, the J gene TRBJ2-5; TRBD1 matches 9 bases. CDR3 length equals 15 residues. Germline V gene lookup returns CDR1 SNHLY and CDR2 FYNNEI. Trimming took 7 bases from V and 5 from J; bases not matched to a gene: 11. CDR3 DNA: TGTGCCAGCACTCCCGGGACAGGGTTCGGCGAGACCCAGTACTTC. Amino acids: CASTPGTGFGETQYF.

This clonotype was recorded many times. The CDR3 region is CASSQEIAYSTDTQYF. CDR3 in DNA: TGTGCCAGCAGCCAAGAAATAGCGTATAGCACAGATACGCAGTATTTT. This chain links TRBV3-1 with TRBJ2-3; tentatively, D is TRBD2 (5 bases). V was cut by 0 bases and J by 0 bases, with 10 bases left in between. The CDR3 sequence is 16 residues long. The V gene's germline CDR1 is LGHDT and CDR2 YNNKEL (reference sequence).

Only one count was recorded for this clonotype. The genes are TRBV20-1 and TRBJ2-5, with 9 nucleotides matching TRBD1. Losses at the gene ends were 0 bases for V and 5 bases for J; bases not matched to a gene: 13. The germline gives CDR1 DFQATT, CDR2 SNEGSKA (reference sequence). The CDR3 has 17 amino acids. CDR3 coding DNA: TGCAGTGCTAGAGATCTGCGGGGGACAGGGTTTATGGAGACCCAGTACTTC. Amino acids: CSARDLRGTGFMETQYF.

The CDR3 region has the DNA TGTGCCAGTAGGGGGGTAGGGGACGCGAACTATGGCTACACCTTC. Protein product: CASRGVGDANYGYTF. The chain carries TRBV19 and TRBJ1-2, with D perhaps TRBD1 (5 bases). Per germline, CDR1 LNHDA and CDR2 SQIVND (reference sequence). V was trimmed by 6 bases and J by 2 bases, leaving 16 bases between them. The CDR3 covers 15 residues.